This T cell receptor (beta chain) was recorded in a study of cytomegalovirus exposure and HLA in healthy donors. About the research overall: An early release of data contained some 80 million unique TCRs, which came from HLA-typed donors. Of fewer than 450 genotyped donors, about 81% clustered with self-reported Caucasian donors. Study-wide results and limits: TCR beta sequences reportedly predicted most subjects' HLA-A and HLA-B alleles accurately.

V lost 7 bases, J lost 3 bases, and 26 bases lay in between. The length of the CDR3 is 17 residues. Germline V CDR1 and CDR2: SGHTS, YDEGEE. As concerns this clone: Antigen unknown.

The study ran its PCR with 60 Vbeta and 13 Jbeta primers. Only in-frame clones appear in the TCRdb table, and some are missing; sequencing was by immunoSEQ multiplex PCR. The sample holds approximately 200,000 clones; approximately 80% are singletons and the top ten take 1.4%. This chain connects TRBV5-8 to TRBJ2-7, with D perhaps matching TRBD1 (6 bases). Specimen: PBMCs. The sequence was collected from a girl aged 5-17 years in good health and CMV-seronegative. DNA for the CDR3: TGTGCCAGCGACCATAATCGGGTCGAGGGGGAAGGCTACGAGCAGTACTTC. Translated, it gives CASDHNRVEGEGYEQYF.